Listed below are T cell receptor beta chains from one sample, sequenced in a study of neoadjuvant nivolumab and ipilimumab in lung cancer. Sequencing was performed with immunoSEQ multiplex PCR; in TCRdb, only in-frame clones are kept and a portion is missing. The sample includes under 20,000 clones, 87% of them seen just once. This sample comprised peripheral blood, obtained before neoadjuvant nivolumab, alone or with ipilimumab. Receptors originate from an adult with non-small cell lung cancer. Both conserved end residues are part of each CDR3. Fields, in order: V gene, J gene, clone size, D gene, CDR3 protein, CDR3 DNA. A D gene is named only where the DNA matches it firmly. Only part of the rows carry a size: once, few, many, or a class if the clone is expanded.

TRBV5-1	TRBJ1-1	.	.	CASSMDSTNTEAFF	TGCGCCAGCAGCATGGACAGTACGAACACTGAAGCTTTCTTT
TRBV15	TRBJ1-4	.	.	CATSRERVVSEKLFF	TGTGCCACCAGCAGAGAAAGAGTGGTATCTGAAAAACTGTTTTTT
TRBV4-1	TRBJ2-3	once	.	CASSPTRSKTNTDTQYF	TGCGCCAGCAGCCCCACAAGGAGTAAGACTAACACAGATACGCAGTATTTT
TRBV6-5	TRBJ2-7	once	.	CASSYSRVHEQYF	TGTGCCAGCAGTTACTCGAGGGTGCACGAGCAGTACTTC
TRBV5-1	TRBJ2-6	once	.	CASSPEGAGANVLTF	TGCGCCAGCAGCCCAGAGGGGGCTGGGGCCAACGTCCTGACTTTC
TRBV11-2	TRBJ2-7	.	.	CASSLARVSYEQYF	TGTGCCAGCAGCTTAGCGCGGGTCTCCTACGAGCAGTACTTC
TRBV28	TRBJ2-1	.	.	CASSLSGPSYNEQFF	TGTGCCAGCAGTTTATCGGGCCCCTCCTACAATGAGCAGTTCTTC
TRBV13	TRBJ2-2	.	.	CASSLADTGELFF	TGTGCCAGCAGCTTAGCGGACACCGGGGAGCTGTTTTTT
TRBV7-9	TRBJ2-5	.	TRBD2	CASSPLADYQETQYF	TGTGCCAGCAGTCCACTAGCGGACTACCAAGAGACCCAGTACTTC
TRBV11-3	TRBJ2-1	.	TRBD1	CASSWGGQGRFHEQFF	TGTGCCAGCAGCTGGGGCGGACAGGGAAGATTCCATGAGCAGTTCTTC
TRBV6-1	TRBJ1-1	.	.	CASSEYAGMNREAFF	TGTGCCAGCAGTGAATACGCAGGTATGAACCGTGAAGCTTTCTTT
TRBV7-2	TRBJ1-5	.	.	CASSLNPRGIYQPQHF	TGTGCCAGCAGCTTAAACCCCAGGGGTATCTATCAGCCCCAGCATTTT
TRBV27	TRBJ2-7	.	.	CASSPSLSPHEQYF	TGTGCCAGCAGTCCAAGCCTCTCCCCTCACGAGCAGTACTTC
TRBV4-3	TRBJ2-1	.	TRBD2	CASSQDFLGLAGAHNEQFF	TGCGCCAGCAGCCAAGATTTCCTAGGACTAGCGGGAGCTCACAATGAGCAGTTCTTC
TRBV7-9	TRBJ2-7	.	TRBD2	CASSLGDYYEQYF	TGTGCCAGCAGCTTAGGGGACTATTACGAGCAGTACTTC
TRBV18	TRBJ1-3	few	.	CASSNDGSSGNTIYF	TGTGCCAGCTCAAACGACGGAAGCTCTGGAAACACCATATATTTT
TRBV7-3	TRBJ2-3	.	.	CASSLRGTSDTQYF	TGTGCCAGCAGCTTAAGGGGAACTTCAGATACGCAGTATTTT
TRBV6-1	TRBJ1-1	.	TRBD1	CASSPPPDRDTEAFF	TGTGCCAGCAGTCCTCCCCCGGACAGGGACACTGAAGCTTTCTTT
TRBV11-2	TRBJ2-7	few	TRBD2	CASSSSTSGNYEQYF	TGTGCCAGCAGCTCATCCACTAGCGGAAACTACGAGCAGTACTTC
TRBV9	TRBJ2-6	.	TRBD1	CASSVGTGNLGANVLTF	TGTGCCAGCAGCGTAGGGACAGGGAACTTAGGGGCCAACGTCCTGACTTTC
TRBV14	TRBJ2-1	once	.	CASSTGTAGNSYNEQFF	TGTGCCAGCAGCACCGGGACTGCGGGTAACTCCTACAATGAGCAGTTCTTC
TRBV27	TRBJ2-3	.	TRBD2	CASTQAGGTDTQYF	TGTGCCAGCACTCAAGCGGGGGGCACAGATACGCAGTATTTT
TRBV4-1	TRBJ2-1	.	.	CASSPIRDTDNEQFF	TGCGCCAGCAGCCCGATCCGGGACACCGACAATGAGCAGTTCTTC
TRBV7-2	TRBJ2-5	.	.	CASSSSGTTETQYF	TGTGCCAGCAGCTCTTCGGGGACAACGGAGACCCAGTACTTC
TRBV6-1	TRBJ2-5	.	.	CASSEGAKETQYF	TGTGCCAGCAGTGAAGGGGCTAAAGAGACCCAGTACTTC
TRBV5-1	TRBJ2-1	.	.	CASRLSAGTHNEQFF	TGCGCCAGCCGCCTTAGTGCTGGAACCCACAATGAGCAGTTCTTC
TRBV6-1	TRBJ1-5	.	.	CASSEGEVAQHF	TGTGCCAGCAGTGAGGGGGAGGTAGCCCAGCATTTT
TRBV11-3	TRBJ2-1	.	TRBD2	CASSLSTAGYNEQFF	TGTGCCAGCAGCCTATCGACAGCGGGGTACAATGAGCAGTTCTTC
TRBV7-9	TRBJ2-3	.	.	CASSHRSLPTDTQYF	TGTGCCAGCAGCCACCGGAGTCTACCCACAGATACGCAGTATTTT
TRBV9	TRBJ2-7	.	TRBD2	CASSVGAGDYEQYF	TGTGCCAGCAGCGTAGGTGCGGGAGACTACGAGCAGTACTTC
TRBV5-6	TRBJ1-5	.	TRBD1	CASSLLRDRGPSQPQHF	TGTGCCAGCAGCCTTCTCCGGGACAGGGGGCCAAGTCAGCCCCAGCATTTT
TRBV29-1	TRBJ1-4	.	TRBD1	CSVPGTGGEKLFF	TGCAGCGTTCCCGGGACAGGGGGGGAAAAACTGTTTTTT
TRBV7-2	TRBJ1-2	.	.	CASSLSDRFFGGYTF	TGTGCCAGCAGCTTATCGGACAGATTCTTTGGTGGCTACACCTTC
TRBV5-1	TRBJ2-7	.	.	CASSSTNYEQYF	TGCGCCAGCAGCTCGACTAACTACGAGCAGTACTTC
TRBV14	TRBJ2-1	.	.	CASSRLAEGYNEQFF	TGTGCCAGCAGCCGGTTAGCGGAGGGTTACAATGAGCAGTTCTTC
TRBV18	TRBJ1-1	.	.	CASSPGSGYLFF	TGTGCCAGCTCACCAGGATCCGGGTACCTTTTCTTT
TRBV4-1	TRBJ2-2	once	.	CASSPRQNTGELFF	TGCGCCAGCAGCCCCCGACAGAACACCGGGGAGCTGTTTTTT
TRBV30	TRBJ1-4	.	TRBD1	CARQGAGTNEKLFF	TGTGCCCGACAGGGGGCTGGAACTAATGAAAAACTGTTTTTT
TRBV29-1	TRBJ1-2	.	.	CSVVSQGNYGYTF	TGCAGCGTTGTCTCCCAGGGGAACTATGGCTACACCTTC
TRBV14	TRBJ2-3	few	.	CASSHTDTQYF	TGTGCCAGCAGCCACACAGATACGCAGTATTTT
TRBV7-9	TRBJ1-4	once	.	CASSLGDSYNEKLFF	TGTGCCAGCAGCTTAGGCGACAGTTATAATGAAAAACTGTTTTTT
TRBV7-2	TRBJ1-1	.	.	CASSPPRGGTEAFF	TGTGCCAGCAGCCCACCACGGGGAGGCACTGAAGCTTTCTTT
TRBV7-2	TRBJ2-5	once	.	CASSLQKETQYF	TGTGCCAGCAGCCTCCAGAAAGAGACCCAGTACTTC
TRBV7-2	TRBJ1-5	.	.	CASSSGHSNQPQHF	TGTGCCAGCAGCTCGGGTCATAGCAATCAGCCCCAGCATTTT
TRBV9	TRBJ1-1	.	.	CASSPPTQFNTEAFF	TGTGCCAGCAGCCCGCCGACTCAATTCAACACTGAAGCTTTCTTT
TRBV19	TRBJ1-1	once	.	CASLGGGYTEAFF	TGTGCCAGCCTTGGGGGGGGCTACACTGAAGCTTTCTTT
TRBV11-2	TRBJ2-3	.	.	CASSLVRWGTDTQYF	TGTGCCAGCAGCTTAGTTCGGTGGGGCACAGATACGCAGTATTTT
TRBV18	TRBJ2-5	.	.	CASSLPDIQRQETQYF	TGTGCCAGCTCACTACCCGACATTCAACGCCAAGAGACCCAGTACTTC
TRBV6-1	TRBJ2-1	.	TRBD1	CASKSGTGRNNEQFF	TGTGCCAGCAAGTCCGGGACAGGGAGGAACAATGAGCAGTTCTTC
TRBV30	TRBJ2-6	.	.	CAWSVARASGANVLTF	TGTGCCTGGAGTGTAGCCAGGGCATCTGGGGCCAACGTCCTGACTTTC
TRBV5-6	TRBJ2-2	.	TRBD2	CASSLTAGGSGELFF	TGTGCCAGCAGCTTGACCGCGGGAGGGTCCGGGGAGCTGTTTTTT